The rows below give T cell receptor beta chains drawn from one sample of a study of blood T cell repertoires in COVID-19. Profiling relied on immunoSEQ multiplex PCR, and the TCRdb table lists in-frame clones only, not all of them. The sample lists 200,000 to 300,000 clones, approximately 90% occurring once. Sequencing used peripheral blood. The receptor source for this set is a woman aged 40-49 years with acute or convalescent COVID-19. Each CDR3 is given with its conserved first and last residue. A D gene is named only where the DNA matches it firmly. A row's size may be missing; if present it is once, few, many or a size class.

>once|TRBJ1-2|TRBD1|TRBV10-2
CASSVTTGDYGYTF
TGCGCCAGCAGTGTGACGACAGGGGACTATGGCTACACCTTC
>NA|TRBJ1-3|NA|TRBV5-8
CASSSLNRVGNTIYF
TGTGCCAGCAGCTCCTTAAACAGGGTGGGAAACACCATATATTTT
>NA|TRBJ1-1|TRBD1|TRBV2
CASSKGQGRVETEAFF
TGTGCCAGCAGCAAGGGACAGGGACGGGTAGAAACTGAAGCTTTCTTT
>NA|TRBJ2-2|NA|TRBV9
CASSVASNTGELFF
TGTGCCAGCAGCGTAGCCTCGAACACCGGGGAGCTGTTTTTT
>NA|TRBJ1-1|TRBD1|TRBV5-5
CASSPVTGVLNTEAFF
TGTGCCAGCAGCCCAGTTACAGGGGTCTTAAACACTGAAGCTTTCTTT
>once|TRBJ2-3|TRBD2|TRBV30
CAWSSQRGAPDTQYF
TGTGCCTGGAGTTCCCAGCGGGGGGCCCCAGATACGCAGTATTTT
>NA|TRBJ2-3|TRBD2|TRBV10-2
CASGRLAGGADTQYF
TGCGCCAGCGGACGACTAGCGGGGGGGGCAGATACGCAGTATTTT
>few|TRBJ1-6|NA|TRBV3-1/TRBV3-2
CASGQSNSPLHF
TGTGCCAGCGGGCAGTCAAATTCACCCCTCCACTTT
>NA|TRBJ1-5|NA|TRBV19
CARAFNRVRKEVPGRQPQHF
TGTGCCAGGGCTTTTAACAGGGTACGAAAGGAAGTGCCCGGCAGGCAGCCCCAGCATTTT
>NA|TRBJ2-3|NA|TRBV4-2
CASSQVGGMGTDTQYF
TGTGCCAGCAGCCAAGTTGGGGGGATGGGCACAGATACGCAGTATTTT
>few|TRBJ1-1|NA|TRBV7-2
CASSLRGVSEAFF
TGTGCCAGCAGCCTTCGCGGAGTGAGTGAAGCTTTCTTT
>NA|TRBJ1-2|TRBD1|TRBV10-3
CAITDRYRDSLPTNYGYTF
TGTGCCATCACCGACCGTTACCGGGACAGTTTGCCTACTAACTATGGCTACACCTTC
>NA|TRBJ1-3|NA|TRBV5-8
CASSLERGTGNTIYF
TGTGCCAGCAGCTTGGAAAGGGGAACCGGAAACACCATATATTTT
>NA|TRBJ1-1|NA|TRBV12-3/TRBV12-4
CASTPDTNTEAFF
TGTGCCAGCACCCCGGACACGAACACTGAAGCTTTCTTT